The 15 T cell receptor beta chains in this list originate from one sample, sequenced in a study of CD8 T cells in Susac syndrome. RNA amounts of about 0.45 to 1 ug underwent reverse transcription with random hexamers. TCRdb reanalysed the immunoSEQ multiplex PCR reads using MiXCR and keeps one entry per CDR3 protein. Of about 210,000 distinct CDR3 sequences in the sample, 85% to 95% are singletons; the top ten hold about 0.15%. Sequencing was done on a sample of CD4+ T cells from PBMCs. These receptors all stem from a human donor with Susac syndrome.

V is TRBV15 and J is TRBJ1-6; D is undetermined. Trimming took off 8 bases at V and 10 bases at J, with 21 bases between the two ends. The germline V gene encodes CDR1 LNHNV and CDR2 YYDKDF (reference sequence). The CDR3 sequence is 15 residues long. Here the CDR3 reads CATGVPDGTGSPLHF. The CDR3 DNA is TGTGCCACCGGGGTTCCGGACGGAACGGGATCACCCCTCCACTTT.

This chain joins TRBV20-1 and TRBJ2-3; weak D call: TRBD2 (6 bases). Per the germline V gene, CDR1 is DFQATT and CDR2 is SNEGSKA (reference sequence). Trimming shortened V by 5 bases and J by 0 bases, and 18 bases separated the two germline ends. This CDR3 is built from 16 residues. CDR3 DNA: TGCAGTGCTCCTCTCTTCGTCGGGGGAAGCACAGATACGCAGTATTTT. Its protein is CSAPLFVGGSTDTQYF.

The rearrangement uses TRBV19 and TRBJ1-3, with D unclear. The CDR3 contains 14 residues. V dropped 6 bases and J dropped 0 bases, with 9 bases sitting between them. Germline V gene lookup returns CDR1 LNHDA and CDR2 SQIVND (reference sequence). CDR3 coding DNA: TGTGCCAGTAGGTTCGGCTCCTCTGGAAACACCATATATTTT. This translates into CASRFGSSGNTIYF.

V usage is TRBV7-2 and J usage is TRBJ2-2; TRBD1 might be the D (6 bases). This CDR3 region has 16 residues. Germline CDR1 SGHTA, CDR2 FQGNSA. Trimming left V 5 bases short and J 3 bases short, with 16 bases between. The CDR3 spells CASSSLDRSYTGELFF. The CDR3 bases are TGTGCCAGCAGCAGCCTCGACAGGAGTTACACCGGGGAGCTGTTTTTT.

V and J are TRBV6-5 and TRBJ2-7; weak D call: TRBD2 (5 bases). This CDR3 has 13 amino acids. CDR1 MNHEY and CDR2 SVGAGI come from the germline V gene. V was trimmed by 0 bases and J by 6 bases, leaving 9 bases between them. CDR3 DNA: TGTGCCAGCAGTTACTCGGAGAGGGCCGAGCAGTACTTC. Residues: CASSYSERAEQYF.

The chain links TRBV11-2 to TRBJ2-3; 7 bases map to TRBD2. The V segment lost 5 bases and the J segment 1 base; nucleotides outside the gene matches: 9. The CDR3 is 16 amino acids. Germline-derived CDR1 and CDR2 are SGHAT and FQNNGV. CDR3 region: CASSPIGGFRTDTQYF. The DNA of the CDR3 is TGTGCCAGCAGCCCCATCGGGGGGTTCCGCACAGATACGCAGTATTTT.

The genes are TRBV3-1 and TRBJ2-5; D is possibly TRBD1 or TRBD2 (5 bases each). V gave up 4 bases and J gave up 4 bases, with 13 bases separating them. CDR1 LGHDT and CDR2 YNNKEL come from the germline V gene (reference sequence). CDR3 length: 14 residues. In DNA form, the CDR3 reads TGTGCCAGCAGCCCCTCCGGGACCGTAGAGACCCAGTACTTC. Amino acids: CASSPSGTVETQYF.

The chain uses TRBV7-3 and TRBJ2-1; D could derive from TRBD1 or TRBD2 (5 bases each). Trimming removed 8 bases at V and 6 bases at J, with 14 bases between. The CDR3 totals 13 residues. Germline values: CDR1 SGHTA, CDR2 FQGTGA. The CDR3 reads CASQGRGSNEQFF. The CDR3 coding sequence is TGTGCCAGCCAGGGTCGGGGATCCAATGAGCAGTTCTTC.

The chain joins TRBV12-5 to TRBJ1-6; no clear D. Germline V gene lookup returns CDR1 LGHNT and CDR2 FRNRAP. The CDR3 sequence is 18 residues long. Trimming took off 0 bases at V and 6 bases at J, with 18 bases between the two ends. The CDR3 here is CASGLVQTDRPSNSPLHF. CDR3 DNA sequence: TGTGCTAGTGGTTTGGTCCAGACGGACCGACCGTCTAATTCACCCCTCCACTTT.

This rearrangement joins TRBV28 to TRBJ2-4; perhaps TRBD1 as D (5 bases). In germline, CDR1 is MDHEN, CDR2 SYDVKM. Deletions cut 6 bases from V and 7 bases from J, with 13 bases between. CDR3 length: 13 residues. The CDR3 DNA sequence: TGTGCCAGCAGCCAGGCAGGGCAGAACATTCAGTACTTC. This sequence encodes CASSQAGQNIQYF.

The rearrangement joins TRBV30 to TRBJ1-1; 9 nucleotides align to TRBD1. The junction had 9 bases not matched to a gene; V was cut back by 0 bases and J by 7 bases. Germline-derived CDR1 and CDR2 are GTSNPN and SVGIG (reference sequence). This CDR3 comprises 15 residues. CDR3 sequence: CAWSVHGTGRIEAFF. The CDR3 DNA reads TGTGCCTGGAGTGTACACGGGACAGGGAGGATTGAAGCTTTCTTT.

This clonotype was seen only once. This chain uses TRBV28 with TRBJ2-7, with D perhaps matching TRBD2 (5 bases). Germline V gene data show CDR1 as MDHEN and CDR2 as SYDVKM. V lost 8 bases and J 0 bases, leaving 14 bases between the germline ends. This CDR3 contains 14 residues. The CDR3 sequence is CASARMGSSYEQYF. CDR3 DNA: TGTGCCAGCGCGAGAATGGGGAGCTCCTACGAGCAGTACTTC.

V is TRBV6-4 and J is TRBJ2-1, with 11 bases identical to TRBD2. Germline V gene sequence: CDR1 MRHNA, CDR2 SNTAGT. The trim removed 5 bases at V and 4 bases at J, leaving 4 bases unmatched. The length of the CDR3 is 15 residues. The CDR3 DNA is TGTGCCAGCAGTACCGGGACTAGCGGTTACAATGAGCAGTTCTTC. Translated: CASSTGTSGYNEQFF.

This rearrangement joins TRBV25-1 to TRBJ1-2, with 7 positions matching TRBD1. J gave up 5 bases and V 1 base, and 7 bases lay outside the gene matches. Germline V gene lookup returns CDR1 MGHDK and CDR2 SYGVNS. CDR3 length equals 15 residues. The CDR3 spells CASSESGTESYGYTF. The CDR3 coding sequence is TGTGCCAGCAGTGAATCGGGGACAGAGTCATATGGCTACACCTTC.

Details on this clonotype: A junction end diverges from the germline sequence, so it may reflect a read error. This rearrangement joins TRBV12-3 or TRBV12-4 to TRBJ2-5, with 11 bases identical to TRBD2. Gene TRBJ2-1 matches the end of the DNA better, so the J call may be wrong. The CDR3 is 14 residues long. The CDR3 nucleotides are TGTGCCAGCAGTCTAGCGGGGGGCCAAGAGGAGCAGTTCTTC. Amino acid sequence: CASSLAGGQEEQFF.